These 19 T cell receptor beta chains originate from one sample sequenced in a study of beta chain features in type 1 diabetes. Study-wide points: In every one of the four CD4+ subsets, TCRB CDR3s were moderately but significantly shorter in Type 1 diabetes patients.

The sequenced template was cDNA made from the entire isolated RNA. The data were produced by immunoSEQ multiplex PCR, yet TCRdb's version contains in-frame clones alone and is incomplete. Here the sample spans about 370,000 clones, 9.5% to 10% being singletons. These TCRs' antigens remain unknown. Material: central memory CD4+ T cells from blood. These receptors originate from a man aged 30 to 45 with type 1 diabetes.

The chain carries TRBV18 and TRBJ2-7, with no clear D. Trimming cost V 3 bases and J 0 bases, with 6 bases left between them. The CDR3 consists of 13 residues. CDR1 KGHSH and CDR2 LQKENI come from the germline V gene. CDR3 amino acids: CASSPASSYEQYF. The CDR3 coding sequence is TGTGCCAGCTCACCCGCTAGCTCCTACGAGCAGTACTTC.

The sample holds a few counts of this clone. The rearrangement links TRBV4-1 to TRBJ2-2, with unresolved D. V was trimmed by 5 bases and J by 4 bases, leaving 5 bases between them. The CDR3 length is 12 residues. Germline-derived CDR1 and CDR2 are MGHRA and YSYEKL. CDR3 nucleotide sequence: TGCGCCAGCAGCAGTGGCACCGGGGAGCTGTTTTTT. It yields the protein CASSSGTGELFF.

This clone was recorded many times. The chain recombines TRBV19 with TRBJ2-7; D gene unclear. The CDR3 is 14 residues long. The V gene lost 5 bases and the J gene lost 0 bases, with 11 bases spanning the gap. Per the germline V gene, CDR1 is LNHDA and CDR2 is SQIVND (reference sequence). CDR3 bases: TGTGCCAGTAGTGAGCAGGCCAGCTCCTACGAGCAGTACTTC. This codes for CASSEQASSYEQYF.

The sample holds many counts of this clone. This chain links TRBV28 with TRBJ1-2, with TRBD1 as a possible D gene (6 bases). The V end lost 5 bases, the J end lost 4 bases, and 20 bases lay between the germline ends. Germline V gene data show CDR1 as MDHEN and CDR2 as SYDVKM. This CDR3 spans 16 amino acids. CDR3 nucleotides: TGTGCCAGCAGTCCATCCCCCAGGGGCGATATCTATGGCTACACCTTC. Its translation: CASSPSPRGDIYGYTF.

This clone has a handful of counts. This chain connects TRBV11-3 to TRBJ1-1; D is undetermined. The CDR3 runs to 14 residues. V was trimmed by 1 base and J by 8 bases, leaving 14 bases between them. Germline V gives CDR1 SGHNT, CDR2 YENEEA. DNA for the CDR3: TGTGCCAGCAGCTTAGTGGTTCCGGTGATCGAAGCTTTCTTT. Amino acids: CASSLVVPVIEAFF.

The genes are TRBV10-3 and TRBJ1-2; D is uncertain. From germline, CDR1 is ENHRY and CDR2 SYGVKD. This CDR3 comprises 13 residues. Trimming shortened V by 7 bases and J by 6 bases, and 15 bases separated the two germline ends. Here the CDR3 reads CAINDGPRDGYTF. The DNA of the CDR3 is TGTGCCATCAATGACGGACCTCGAGATGGCTACACCTTC.

The chain joins TRBV11-2 to TRBJ1-2, with D unclear. The CDR3 runs to 16 residues. Trimming removed 1 base from V and 3 bases from J, with 15 bases in between. The V gene's germline CDR1 is SGHAT and CDR2 FQNNGV. The CDR3 sequence: CASSLAAAQRDYGYTF. Here the CDR3 DNA reads TGTGCCAGCAGCTTAGCGGCAGCCCAACGGGACTATGGCTACACCTTC.

The rearrangement uses TRBV29-1 and TRBJ2-5; D may correspond to TRBD1 or TRBD2 (5 bases each). The CDR3 loop spans 12 amino acids. The germline V and J ends were trimmed by 3 bases and 6 bases, with 11 bases remaining between them. In germline, CDR1 is SQVTM, CDR2 ANQGSEA. CDR3 loop: CSVEGVGKTQYF. The CDR3, as DNA: TGCAGCGTTGAGGGGGTCGGGAAGACCCAGTACTTC. Full variable domain (outside the CDR3, taken from reference TRBV29-1 and TRBJ2-5): SAVISQKPSRDICQRGTSLTIQCQVDSQVTMMFWYRQQPGQSLTLIATANQGSEATYESGFVIDKFPISRPNLTFSTLTVSNMSPEDSSIYLCSVEGVGKTQYFGPGTRLLVL.

This clone was picked up a small number of times. DNA of the CDR3: TGTGCCACCCTTGAGGGAGGGTCTGGAAACACCATATATTTT. Protein product: CATLEGGSGNTIYF. V gene TRBV7-9 combines with J gene TRBJ1-3; D gene ambiguous. The CDR3 is 14 residues long. CDR1 SEHNR and CDR2 FQNEAQ come from the germline V gene (reference sequence). V was shortened by 10 bases and J by 1 base, with 14 bases between the two germline ends. The whole variable domain, filled in from reference TRBV7-9 and TRBJ1-3, reads DTGVSQNPRHKITKRGQNVTFRCDPISEHNRLYWYRQTLGQGPEFLTYFQNEAQLEKSRLLSDRFSAERPKGSFSTLEIQRTEQGDSAMYLCATLEGGSGNTIYFGEGSWLTVV.

This clone was detected only a few times. The chain carries TRBV19 and TRBJ2-4; 10 positions match TRBD1. In germline, CDR1 is LNHDA, CDR2 SQIVND (reference sequence). This CDR3 has 17 residues. V shed 5 bases, J shed 1 base, and the junction held 8 bases outside the gene matches. The CDR3 here is CASSPQGQGDAKNIQYF. DNA for the CDR3: TGTGCCAGTAGTCCCCAAGGACAGGGGGATGCCAAAAACATTCAGTACTTC.

CDR3 residues: CASSNPTGGNYGYTF. CDR3 coding DNA: TGTGCCAGCAGTAACCCGACAGGGGGCAACTATGGCTACACCTTC. The rearrangement links TRBV27 to TRBJ1-2; 10 bases line up with TRBD1. Per germline, CDR1 MNHEY and CDR2 SMNVEV (reference sequence). V lost 5 bases and J lost 2; bases outside the gene matches: 5. The CDR3 extends over 15 amino acids.

Comments on this clone: A much larger clone differs by one base, so this may be a read error. The chain is built from TRBV7-8 and TRBJ2-7, with 14 bases identical to TRBD2. The V segment lost 4 bases and the J segment 3 bases; nucleotides outside the gene matches: 2. Germline V lookup: CDR1 SGHVS, CDR2 FQNEAQ. The CDR3 extends over 15 amino acids. For the CDR3, the DNA is TGTGCCAGCAGCTCGGGACTAGCGGGAGACTACGAGCAGTACTTC. It translates to CASSSGLAGDYEQYF.

This clone was counted only a few times. The rearrangement uses TRBV10-3 and TRBJ1-2; D gene ambiguous. The length of the CDR3 is 14 residues. Germline V gene lookup returns CDR1 ENHRY and CDR2 SYGVKD. V lost 10 bases and J 8 bases, leaving 23 bases between the germline ends. DNA for the CDR3: TGTGCCAGCACTACCCGGAGAGGCATAGGAGGCTACACCTTC. It translates to CASTTRRGIGGYTF.

This clone was found a few times. The chain joins TRBV9 to TRBJ2-2, with 7 positions matching TRBD1. Losses at the gene ends were 4 bases for V and 6 bases for J; bases not matched to a gene: 9. The CDR3 contains 15 residues. CDR1 and CDR2 (germline): SGDLS, YYNGEE. The CDR3 DNA is TGTGCCAGCAGCCTTCCCGGGACAGTCCCCGGGGAGCTGTTTTTT. Its protein is CASSLPGTVPGELFF.

The chain joins TRBV30 to TRBJ2-7; 14 bases map to TRBD2. V lost 1 base to trimming and J lost 6 bases; unmatched junction nucleotides: 8. Germline-derived CDR1 and CDR2 are GTSNPN and SVGIG (reference sequence). This CDR3 has 16 amino acids. This CDR3 is CAWSGLAGGPRSEQYF. The CDR3 DNA follows: TGTGCCTGGAGTGGACTAGCGGGAGGGCCCCGAAGCGAGCAGTACTTC.

The V gene is TRBV27, the J gene TRBJ1-2, with no clear D. CDR1 and CDR2 from the germline V gene are MNHEY and SMNVEV (reference sequence). The ends were cut back, 5 bases at V and 4 bases at J, with 23 bases in the middle. This CDR3 has 17 residues. CDR3 protein: CASSKEGSTGKGYGYTF. CDR3 DNA: TGTGCCAGCAGTAAAGAGGGAAGCACGGGGAAGGGCTATGGCTACACCTTC.

V usage is TRBV7-8 and J usage is TRBJ2-5; 12 bases are shared with TRBD2. The CDR3 has 17 amino acids. Germline trimming cut 5 bases from V and 2 bases from J; bases unmatched to any gene: 9. Germline V gives CDR1 SGHVS, CDR2 FQNEAQ. The CDR3 region has the DNA TGTGCCAGCAGCCCCTGGCTAGCGGGAGGGTCACAAGAGACCCAGTACTTC. It translates to CASSPWLAGGSQETQYF.

As concerns this clone: One junction end disagrees with the germline gene, perhaps due to a read error. This chain connects TRBV7-9 to TRBJ2-5; TRBD1 aligns across 8 bases. Germline lookup yields CDR1 SEHNR and CDR2 FQNEAQ (reference sequence). This CDR3 has 12 residues. This chain's CDR3 is CASRDRGETQYF. The CDR3 coding sequence is TGTGCTAGCAGAGACAGGGGAGAGACCCAGTACTTC.

The V and J genes are TRBV9 and TRBJ2-1; no clear D. V lost 4 bases and J 5 bases, leaving 25 bases between the germline ends. The CDR3 is made up of 18 amino acids. The germline gives CDR1 SGDLS, CDR2 YYNGEE. CDR3 region: CASSPPTRFADPNNEQFF. The CDR3 DNA is TGTGCCAGCAGCCCGCCGACCCGTTTCGCGGATCCAAACAATGAGCAGTTCTTC.